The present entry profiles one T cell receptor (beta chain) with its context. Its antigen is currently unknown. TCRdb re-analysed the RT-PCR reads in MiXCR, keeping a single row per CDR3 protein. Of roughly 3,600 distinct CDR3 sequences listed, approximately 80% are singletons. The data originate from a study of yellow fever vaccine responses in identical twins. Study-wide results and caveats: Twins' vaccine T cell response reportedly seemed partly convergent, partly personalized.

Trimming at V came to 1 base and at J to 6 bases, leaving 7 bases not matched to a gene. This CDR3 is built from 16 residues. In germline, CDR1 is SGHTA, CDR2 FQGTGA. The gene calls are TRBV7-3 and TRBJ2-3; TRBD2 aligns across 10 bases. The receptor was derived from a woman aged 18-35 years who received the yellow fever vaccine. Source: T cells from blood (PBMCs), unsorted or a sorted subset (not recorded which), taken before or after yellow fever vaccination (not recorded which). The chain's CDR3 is CASSLNAGLAMDTQYF. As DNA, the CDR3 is TGTGCCAGCAGCTTAAACGCGGGACTAGCGATGGATACGCAGTATTTT. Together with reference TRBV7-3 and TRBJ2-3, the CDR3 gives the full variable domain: GAGVSQTPSNKVTEKGKYVELRCDPISGHTALYWYRQSLGQGPEFLIYFQGTGAADDSGLPNDRFFAVRPEGSVSTLKIQRTERGDSAVYLCASSLNAGLAMDTQYFGPGTRLTVL.